The sequence of this T cell receptor (beta chain) was determined in a study of beta chain features in type 1 diabetes. In the study overall: In all, some 100 million sorted cells from all samples were analyzed.

Sequenced material consisted of expressed TCRB transcripts (all of the isolated RNA was reverse transcribed). Sequenced by immunoSEQ multiplex PCR; TCRdb stores in-frame clones only, minus some. This sample has more than 300,000 clones; approximately 9.7% occur once, and the top ten carry approximately 1%. Regarding the study as a whole: People with Type 1 diabetes carried modestly yet significantly shorter TCRB CDR3s in all four CD4+ subsets.

This clone has more than one count but fewer than ten. The antigen remains undetermined. CDR1 and CDR2 from the germline V gene are SGHVS and FNYEAQ. The CDR3 consists of 13 residues. V lost 3 bases and J 2 bases, leaving 4 bases between the germline ends. The sequenced sample was central memory CD4+ T cells from blood. V is TRBV7-6 and J is TRBJ1-4; no clear D gene. The receptor was derived from a man aged 25-40 years with type 1 diabetes. CDR3 DNA: TGTGCCAGCAGCTTTGGCACTAATGAAAAACTGTTTTTT. Its translation: CASSFGTNEKLFF.